A single sample gave rise to the 17 T cell receptor beta chains below, sequenced in a study of CD8 T cells in Susac syndrome (dated 2019 in TCRdb). The method was the immunoSEQ multiplex PCR assay. RNA was extracted using the RNeasy kit, and roughly 0.5 to 1 microgram was reverse transcribed with random hexamers. The public reads were quality trimmed at Q25 with fastp and then assembled into clones with MiXCR by TCRdb, keeping productive beta chains. All rows with the same CDR3 protein become a single entry with the most common DNA and genes. This sample gives fewer than 300,000 distinct CDR3 sequences in total; around 84% of them show up just once. Approximately 0.11% of the sample goes to the ten largest clones. The sequencing sample was made of CD8+ T cells from PBMCs. Source of these receptors: a human donor with multiple sclerosis.

This chain uses TRBV6-2 or TRBV6-3 with TRBJ2-2, with unresolved D. V was cut by 6 bases and J by 1 base, with 6 bases left in between. The CDR3 is 13 amino acids. Germline V lookup: CDR1 MNHEY, CDR2 SVGEGT. DNA of the CDR3: TGTGCCAGCAGCCCCAGGAACACCGGGGAGCTGTTTTTT. Residues: CASSPRNTGELFF.

V and J are TRBV20-1 and TRBJ2-3; D gene ambiguous. The germline gives CDR1 DFQATT, CDR2 SNEGSKA (reference sequence). CDR3 length equals 14 residues. V dropped 0 bases and J dropped 5 bases, with 12 bases sitting between them. The CDR3 loop is CSARDRIFKDTQYF. Written as DNA, the CDR3 is TGCAGTGCTAGAGATAGGATCTTTAAAGATACGCAGTATTTT.

In DNA, the CDR3 is TGCAGTGCCCTCTTGACTAGTACCCAAGAGACCCAGTACTTC. As protein: CSALLTSTQETQYF. V usage is TRBV20-1 and J usage is TRBJ2-5; TRBD2 is a possible D gene (6 bases). This CDR3 has 14 residues. Looked up from germline, CDR1 is DFQATT and CDR2 is SNEGSKA (reference sequence). Trimming took 6 bases from V and 1 from J, leaving 15 bases between them.

The CDR3 region is CSARQRRWETQYF. The DNA of the CDR3 is TGCAGTGCTAGGCAGAGGAGGTGGGAGACCCAGTACTTC. The chain is built from TRBV20-1 and TRBJ2-5, with TRBD2 as a possible D gene (5 bases). This CDR3 is built from 13 residues. Germline V gene lookup returns CDR1 DFQATT and CDR2 SNEGSKA (reference sequence). V was pared by 3 bases and J by 5 bases, with 13 bases between.

This clonotype has a handful of counts. The chain uses TRBV6-5 and TRBJ2-2; D not certain. Between the trimmed V and J ends, which lost 6 bases and 4 bases, there was a span of 6 bases. The CDR3 consists of 12 residues. CDR1 is MNHEY and CDR2 is SVGAGI in the germline V gene. The CDR3 bases are TGTGCCAGCAGGAAAGTCACCGGGGAGCTGTTTTTT. Translated: CASRKVTGELFF.

The rearrangement uses TRBV11-2 and TRBJ2-4; the match to TRBD2 covers 12 bases. The CDR3 is 17 residues long. V dropped 1 base and J dropped 7; count of bases not matched to a gene: 8. Germline values: CDR1 SGHAT, CDR2 FQNNGV. CDR3 loop: CASSLATSGRNFNIQYF. The CDR3 bases are TGTGCCAGCAGCTTAGCAACTAGCGGGAGGAATTTTAACATTCAGTACTTC.

The CDR3 DNA sequence: TGTGCCTGGAGGACCGCGGGAGGCTTCACCGGGGAGCTGTTTTTT. It specifies CAWRTAGGFTGELFF. The chain combines TRBV30 with TRBJ2-2; 8 nucleotides line up with TRBD2. Germline values: CDR1 GTSNPN, CDR2 SVGIG (reference sequence). The junction had 7 bases not matched to a gene; V was cut back by 3 bases and J by 4 bases. This CDR3 is 15 amino acids long.

The CDR3: CASSQDWETGTSYEQYF. CDR3 DNA: TGCGCCAGCAGCCAAGATTGGGAAACAGGGACTTCCTACGAGCAGTACTTC. The V gene is TRBV4-1, the J gene TRBJ2-7; D tentatively fits TRBD1 or TRBD2 (6 bases each). V was clipped by 0 bases and J by 1 base, with 16 bases between them. The CDR3 spans 17 residues. Germline V gene lookup returns CDR1 MGHRA and CDR2 YSYEKL.

V and J are TRBV19 and TRBJ1-1; TRBD1 might be the D (5 bases). Germline V gene lookup returns CDR1 LNHDA and CDR2 SQIVND (reference sequence). There are 16 residues in the CDR3. Trimming removed 5 bases at V and 2 bases at J, with 18 bases between. In DNA, the CDR3 is TGTGCCAGTAGTCCCGAGAGGGAGGGGCTAAACACTGAAGCTTTCTTT. It translates to CASSPEREGLNTEAFF.

The V call is TRBV5-5, the J call TRBJ2-7; D may correspond to TRBD1 or TRBD2 (5 bases each). This CDR3 comprises 14 residues. Looked up from germline, CDR1 is SGHKS and CDR2 is YYEKEE (reference sequence). The V end was cut by 1 base, the J end by 2 bases, with 10 bases between. CDR3 residues: CASSLRRGPYEQYF. Written as DNA, the CDR3 is TGTGCCAGCAGCTTGCGCCGGGGCCCCTACGAGCAGTACTTC.

This clonotype has more than one count but fewer than ten. The J gene is TRBJ2-7, the V gene TRBV5-4; TRBD2 might be the D (7 bases). V was trimmed by 0 bases and J by 1 base, leaving 11 bases between them. CDR1 and CDR2 (germline): SGHNT, YYREEE (reference sequence). The CDR3 has 15 residues. For the CDR3, the DNA is TGTGCCAGCAGCTTGGCCAGGGGAGGGTCCTACGAGCAGTACTTC. Protein: CASSLARGGSYEQYF.

The chain joins TRBV20-1 to TRBJ2-1; 7 bases agree with TRBD2. Germline loops: CDR1 DFQATT, CDR2 SNEGSKA (reference sequence). This CDR3 has 16 residues. The trim removed 2 bases at V and 0 bases at J, leaving 7 bases unmatched. CDR3 protein: CSARMIGGSSYNEQFF. In nucleotides, the CDR3 is TGCAGTGCTAGAATGATCGGGGGGAGCTCCTACAATGAGCAGTTCTTC.

The chain combines TRBV7-9 with TRBJ2-1, with D possibly TRBD1 on 5 matching bases. The CDR3 extends over 15 amino acids. Germline assignment: CDR1 SEHNR and CDR2 FQNEAQ (reference sequence). The germline V and J ends were trimmed by 10 bases and 2 bases, with 18 bases remaining between them. The CDR3 DNA reads as TGTGCCACCTCCAGGGCAGTTGGCACCTACAATGAGCAGTTCTTC. Protein sequence: CATSRAVGTYNEQFF.

The CDR3 region is CASSLVPTASDTQYF. The DNA of the CDR3 is TGTGCCAGCAGTTTAGTCCCGACTGCTTCAGATACGCAGTATTTT. V gene TRBV12-3 or TRBV12-4 combines with J gene TRBJ2-3, with D uncertain. V lost 1 base to trimming and J lost 4 bases, with 12 bases between them. This CDR3 spans 15 amino acids.

V usage is TRBV7-9 and J usage is TRBJ1-2; 7 nucleotides line up with TRBD1. Germline CDR1 reads SEHNR; CDR2 reads FQNEAQ (reference sequence). The J segment lost 2 bases and the V segment lost 5 bases, leaving 5 bases of the junction unmatched. This CDR3 has 14 residues. CDR3: CASSPWDRNYGYTF. For the CDR3, the DNA is TGTGCCAGCAGCCCATGGGACAGAAACTATGGCTACACCTTC.

This rearrangement joins TRBV5-6 to TRBJ1-5, with TRBD1 matching 7 bases. Germline values: CDR1 SGHDT, CDR2 YYEEEE. V shed 0 bases and J 1 base; nucleotides not matched to a gene: 13. CDR3 length: 19 amino acids. Written as DNA, the CDR3 is TGTGCCAGCAGCTTGGGACCCACAGGGGCGTTCGGGAGCAATCAGCCCCAGCATTTT. Encoded protein: CASSLGPTGAFGSNQPQHF. The full variable domain, with the rest looked up from reference TRBV5-6 and TRBJ1-5, is DAGVTQSPTHLIKTRGQQVTLRCSPKSGHDTVSWYQQALGQGPQFIFQYYEEEERQRGNFPDRFSGHQFPNYSSELNVNALLLGDSALYLCASSLGPTGAFGSNQPQHFGDGTRLSIL.

The V and J genes are TRBV20-1 and TRBJ2-1; TRBD2 agrees at 7 bases. This CDR3 contains 16 residues. Germline trimming cut 2 bases from V and 10 bases from J; bases unmatched to any gene: 17. Germline lookup yields CDR1 DFQATT and CDR2 SNEGSKA (reference sequence). CDR3 amino acids: CSARFDREVVTGEQFF. Here the CDR3 DNA reads TGCAGTGCTAGATTCGATCGGGAGGTCGTAACGGGCGAGCAGTTCTTC.